This T cell receptor (beta chain) was identified during a study of T cells in Graves' hyperthyroidism and ophthalmopathy. RNA transcripts gave rise to amplified TCR beta CDR3 regions. The TCR CDR3 was amplified in a first-round RT-PCR using the HTBI primer set. TCRdb re-called the multiplex PCR reads through MiXCR, storing one row per CDR3 protein. Seen here are about 560,000 distinct CDR3 sequences, 15% to 20% observed once, and the top ten hold around 19%. As regards this clonotype: The antigen is undetermined.

Lactation, pregnancy, other autoimmune disease or uncontrolled infection excluded patients. The PBMCs studied were ones that came from roughly 9.1 ml fresh peripheral blood. Study-level points and caveats: Stable hyperthyroidism was separated from ophthalmopathy by a model based on 13 V-J features. Also found in blood were most expanded thyroid clonotypes above 0.001.

The CDR3 extends over 17 amino acids. With 8 bases removed from V and 3 bases from J, the gap between germline ends came to 22 bases. This receptor was taken from a woman younger than 30 with Graves' hyperthyroidism. The genes are TRBV12-3 or TRBV12-4 and TRBJ2-2, with TRBD2 as a possible D gene (5 bases). Sequenced material: blood. The CDR3 sequence: CASSPLFSRTYTGELFF. The CDR3, as DNA: TGTGCCAGCTCACCACTTTTTTCTCGGACTTACACCGGGGAGCTGTTTTTT.